This is a list of T cell receptor beta chains from one sample in a study of shared clonotypes between healthy human individuals. Sequencing was performed with immunoSEQ multiplex PCR; in TCRdb, only in-frame clones are kept and a portion is missing. This table has 2 million to 2.5 million clones, about 94% appearing once. The sample comprised naive CD4+ T cells sorted from blood. The receptors come from a man aged 18 to 30 in good health. Both conserved end residues are part of each CDR3. D genes are given only for firm matches. Some rows mark clone size as missing; the rest say once, few, many or name a class of expanded clone.

TRBD2,TRBV7-2,TRBJ2-7,once,TGTGCCAGCAGCTTAGGAGCGGGGACCCTTTACGAGCAGTACTTC,CASSLGAGTLYEQYF
.,TRBV5-4,TRBJ1-6,once,TGTGCCAGCAGCTTGAGCAGGGGAAGCTATAATTCACCCCTCCACTTT,CASSLSRGSYNSPLHF
.,TRBV30,TRBJ1-2,.,TGTGCCTGGAGTGTATCCCCGGCCCTATTATCAGGCGGCTACACCTTC,CAWSVSPALLSGGYTF
.,TRBV5-4,TRBJ2-3,.,TGTGCCAGCAGCTTGGCCGAGGCGAAGGGGAAAGATACGCAGTATTTT,CASSLAEAKGKDTQYF
.,TRBV5-1,TRBJ2-3,.,TGCGCCAGCAGCCGGGGCGGGGGCCGCACAGATACGCAGTATTTT,CASSRGGGRTDTQYF
.,TRBV30,TRBJ1-5,.,TGTGCCTGGAGTAGCAGGGATCAGCCCCAGCATTTT,CAWSSRDQPQHF
TRBD1,TRBV4-1,TRBJ2-5,.,TGCGCCAGCAGCCTCTACGCCAGACAGGGTGAAGAGACCCAGTACTTC,CASSLYARQGEETQYF
.,TRBV5-1,TRBJ1-5,.,TGCGCCAGCAGCTTGGATCCAGGGTACAATCAGCCCCAGCATTTT,CASSLDPGYNQPQHF
TRBD1,TRBV5-1,TRBJ2-7,once,TGCGCCAGCAGCTTTGGGACAGGGGGCAACTCCTACGAGCAGTACTTC,CASSFGTGGNSYEQYF
.,TRBV5-1,TRBJ2-2,.,TGCGCCAGCAGCTTCTCAGGGCCCGGGGAGCTGTTTTTT,CASSFSGPGELFF
.,TRBV4-1,TRBJ2-7,.,TGCGCCAGCAGCCTTGGGGGGGACAGCATCTACGAGCAGTACTTC,CASSLGGDSIYEQYF
TRBD1,TRBV4-1,TRBJ2-5,.,TGCGCCAGCAGCCTGACAGGGTTCCAAGAGACCCAGTACTTC,CASSLTGFQETQYF
TRBD2,TRBV6-6,TRBJ2-7,.,TGTGCCAGCAGAAGACTAGCGGGGTACTACGAGCAGTACTTC,CASRRLAGYYEQYF
.,TRBV5-4,TRBJ2-7,.,TGTGCCAGCAGCACAACTGAGGCCGAGCAGTACTTC,CASSTTEAEQYF
.,TRBV14,TRBJ1-5,.,TGTGCCAGCAGCCAAGGGGGAGGTAGCAATCAGCCCCAGCATTTT,CASSQGGGSNQPQHF
.,TRBV7-2,TRBJ2-1,.,TGTGCCAGCAGCCCCCGCTACAATGAGCAGTTCTTC,CASSPRYNEQFF
TRBD1,TRBV5-1,TRBJ2-2,.,TGCGCCAGCAACAGGGGAGACACCGGGGAGCTGTTTTTT,CASNRGDTGELFF
TRBD1,TRBV28,TRBJ1-5,once,TGTGCCAGCAGCCCGGGACAGGGGAATTTTCAGCCCCAGCATTTT,CASSPGQGNFQPQHF
.,TRBV6-4,TRBJ1-5,.,TGTGCCAGCAGCCCCGGGGGAACCAGCCCCCAGCATTTT,CASSPGGTSPQHF
.,TRBV5-1,TRBJ1-3,.,TGCGCCAGCAGCTTAATGAGACAGGACTCTGGAAACACCATATATTTT,CASSLMRQDSGNTIYF
.,TRBV6-5,TRBJ1-2,.,TGTGCCAGCAGTGGGGCGGTGGGGGATAACTATGGCTACACCTTC,CASSGAVGDNYGYTF
.,TRBV19,TRBJ1-5,once,TGTGCCAGTAGTTGGGGGCCAGATAGCAATCAGCCCCAGCATTTT,CASSWGPDSNQPQHF
TRBD2,TRBV7-9,TRBJ2-2,.,TGTGCCAGCAGCCCTAGACTAGCGGGAGCGAACACCGGGGAGCTGTTTTTT,CASSPRLAGANTGELFF
.,TRBV2,TRBJ1-6,.,TGTGCCAGCACCCCGTTCGGTAATAATTCACCCCTCCACTTT,CASTPFGNNSPLHF
.,TRBV2,TRBJ2-3,.,TGTGCCACCTCGGGGGATAGCACAGATACGCAGTATTTT,CATSGDSTDTQYF
TRBD1,TRBV7-8,TRBJ2-5,.,TGTGCCATCAACAGGGGGCGTACCCAGTACTTC,CAINRGRTQYF
.,TRBV7-8,TRBJ2-5,.,TGTGCCAGCAGCTTAGGTCAGGTCTACCAAGAGACCCAGTACTTC,CASSLGQVYQETQYF
.,TRBV7-9,TRBJ1-1,.,TGTGCCAGCAGCTTTCCCCCACCTGAAGCTTTCTTT,CASSFPPPEAFF
.,TRBV5-1,TRBJ1-4,.,TGCGCCAGCAGTCTAGACGGGAATGAAAAACTGTTTTTT,CASSLDGNEKLFF
.,TRBV11-2,TRBJ1-6,.,TGTGCCAGCAGCTTAGCAGGGTGGGGGTCACCCCTCCACTTT,CASSLAGWGSPLHF
TRBD1,TRBV2,TRBJ1-1,once,TGTGCCAGCAGAGAGGGACAGGTTAACACTGAAGCTTTCTTT,CASREGQVNTEAFF
.,TRBV5-1,TRBJ1-3,.,TGCGCCAGCAGTCTGGACAGCTCTGGAAACACCATATATTTT,CASSLDSSGNTIYF
.,TRBV30,TRBJ2-7,.,TGTGCCTGGGAGGGGGGGTACGAGCAGTACTTC,CAWEGGYEQYF
.,TRBV4-1,TRBJ2-2,.,TGCGCCAGCAGCCAAACATCAGGGGTTAGCGGGGAGCTGTTTTTT,CASSQTSGVSGELFF
TRBD1,TRBV2,TRBJ2-3,.,TGTGCCAGCAACGGACAGGGTGGCACAGATACGCAGTATTTT,CASNGQGGTDTQYF
TRBD2,TRBV5-1,TRBJ2-3,.,TGCGCCAGCAGCTCCGGGGGGAGCGGGGGCACAGATACGCAGTATTTT,CASSSGGSGGTDTQYF
TRBD1,TRBV10-3,TRBJ1-2,.,TGTGCCACCGCCCGGGACAGGGTAGATGGCTACACCTTC,CATARDRVDGYTF
.,TRBV25-1,TRBJ2-6,.,TGTGCCAGCGGAATCTCTGGGGCCAACGTCCTGACTTTC,CASGISGANVLTF
.,TRBV1,TRBJ2-7,.,TGCACCAGCAGCCAAGCCGCTAGCGGACAGGGATACGAGCAGTACTTC,CTSSQAASGQGYEQYF
TRBD2,TRBV5-4,TRBJ2-7,.,TGTGCCAGCAGCTCCTGGACGGGACTAGCGGGGGGGGTTGAGCAGTACTTC,CASSSWTGLAGGVEQYF